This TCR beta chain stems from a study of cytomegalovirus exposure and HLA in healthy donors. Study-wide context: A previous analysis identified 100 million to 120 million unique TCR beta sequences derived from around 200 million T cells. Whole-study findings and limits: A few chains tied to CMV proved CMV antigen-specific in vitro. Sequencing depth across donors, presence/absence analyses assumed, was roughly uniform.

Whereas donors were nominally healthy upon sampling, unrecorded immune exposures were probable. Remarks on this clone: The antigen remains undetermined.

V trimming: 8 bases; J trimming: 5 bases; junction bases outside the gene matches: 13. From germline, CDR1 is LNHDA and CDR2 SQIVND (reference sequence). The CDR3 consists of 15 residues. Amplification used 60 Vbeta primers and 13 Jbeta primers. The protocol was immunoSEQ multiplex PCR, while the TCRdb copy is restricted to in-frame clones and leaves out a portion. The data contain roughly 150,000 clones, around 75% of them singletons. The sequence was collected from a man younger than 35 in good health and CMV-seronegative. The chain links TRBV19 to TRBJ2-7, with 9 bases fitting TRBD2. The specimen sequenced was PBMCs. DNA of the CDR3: TGTGCCAGTGCTAGGGTGGCTAGCGGGATCCACGAGCAGTACTTC. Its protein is CASARVASGIHEQYF.